This T cell receptor beta chain appears in the sequencing data of a study of post-analysis software for immune sequencing data. Background on the study: The disease courses covered relapsing-remitting, secondary progressive and progressive-relapsing multiple sclerosis.

As concerns this clonotype: No antigen is known for it.

cDNA libraries for TCR beta contained unique molecular identifiers. Each sample of about 0.95 to 11 million input T cells yielded around 500,000 cDNA molecules, so each molecule approximated one T cell. TCRdb used MiXCR to reprocess the PCR reads, holding one entry per CDR3 protein. This table holds fewer than 850,000 distinct CDR3 sequences, 30% found once. Study conclusions and caveats: Comparison of patients with controls showed four or five TRBV segments more frequent in patients, TRBV5-6, TRBV5-1 and TRBV20-1 among them. For normalized Chao1 diversity, multiple sclerosis patients scored significantly lower than controls did.

The CDR3 sequence is 16 residues long. With 0 bases clipped from V and 7 bases from J, the junction kept 5 bases outside the gene matches. The germline CDR1 and CDR2 sequences are ENHRY and SYGVKD. V usage is TRBV10-3 and J usage is TRBJ2-1; 11 bases match TRBD2. This TCR came from a girl aged 5 to 17 with multiple sclerosis. Material for sequencing was blood. The CDR3 protein is CAISESAASGRNEQFF. The CDR3 nucleotides read TGTGCCATCAGTGAGTCGGCCGCTAGCGGGAGGAATGAGCAGTTCTTC.